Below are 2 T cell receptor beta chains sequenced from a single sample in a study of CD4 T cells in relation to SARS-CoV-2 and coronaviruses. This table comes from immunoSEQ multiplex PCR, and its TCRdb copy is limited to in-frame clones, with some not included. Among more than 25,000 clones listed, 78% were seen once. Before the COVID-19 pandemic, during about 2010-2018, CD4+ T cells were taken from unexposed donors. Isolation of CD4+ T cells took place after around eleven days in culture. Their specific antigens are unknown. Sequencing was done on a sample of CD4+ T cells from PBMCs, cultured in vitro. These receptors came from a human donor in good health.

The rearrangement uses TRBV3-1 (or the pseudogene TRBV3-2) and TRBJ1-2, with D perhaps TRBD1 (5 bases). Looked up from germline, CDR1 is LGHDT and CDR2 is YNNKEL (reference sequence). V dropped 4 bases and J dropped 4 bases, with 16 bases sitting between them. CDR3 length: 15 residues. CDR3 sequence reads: CASSPSGRRAYGYTF. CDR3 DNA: TGTGCCAGCAGCCCCTCAGGGCGACGAGCCTATGGCTACACCTTC.

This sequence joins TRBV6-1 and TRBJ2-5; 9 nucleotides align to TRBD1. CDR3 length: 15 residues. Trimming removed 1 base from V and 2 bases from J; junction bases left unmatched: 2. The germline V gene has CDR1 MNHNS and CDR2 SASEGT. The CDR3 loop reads CASSEGQGVQETQYF. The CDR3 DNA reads TGTGCCAGCAGTGAAGGACAGGGGGTACAAGAGACCCAGTACTTC.